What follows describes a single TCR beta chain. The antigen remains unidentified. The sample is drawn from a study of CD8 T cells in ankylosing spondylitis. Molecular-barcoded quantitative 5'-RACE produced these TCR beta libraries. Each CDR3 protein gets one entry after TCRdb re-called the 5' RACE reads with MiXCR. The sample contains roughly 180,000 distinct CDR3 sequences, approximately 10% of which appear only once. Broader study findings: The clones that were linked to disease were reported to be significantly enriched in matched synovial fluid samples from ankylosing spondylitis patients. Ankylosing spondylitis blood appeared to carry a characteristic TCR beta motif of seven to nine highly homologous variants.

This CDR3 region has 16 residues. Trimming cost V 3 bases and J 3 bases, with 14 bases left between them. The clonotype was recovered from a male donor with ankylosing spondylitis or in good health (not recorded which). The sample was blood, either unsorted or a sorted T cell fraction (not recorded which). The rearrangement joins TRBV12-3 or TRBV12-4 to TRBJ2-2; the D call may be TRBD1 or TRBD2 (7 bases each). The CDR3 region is CASSFQGGEYTGELFF. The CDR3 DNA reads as TGTGCCAGCAGTTTCCAGGGGGGGGAGTACACCGGGGAGCTGTTTTTT.